This TCR beta chain was sequenced in a study of vaccination and CD4 T cells after COVID-19. Treatment specified: approximately nine-day PBMC culture with coronavirus spike peptide pools or control peptides (ViraFEST assay). An Oncomine TCR Beta short-read assay was used to sequence the DNA from cultured CD4+ T cells. One entry per CDR3 protein, called by TCRdb with MiXCR from the PCR reads. The profile shows over 14,000 distinct CDR3 sequences, about 55% of them singletons. After removal of 0 bases from V and 5 bases from J, the junction contained 9 bases not matched to a gene. The CDR3 spans 16 residues. In germline, CDR1 is DFQATT, CDR2 SNEGSKA (reference sequence). As concerns this clonotype: No antigen is known for it.

This TCR was recovered from a human donor who had recovered from COVID-19. The chain carries TRBV20-1 and TRBJ1-5; the match to TRBD1 covers 8 bases. The sequenced sample consisted of CD4+ T cells from blood, cultured in vitro. The CDR3 spells CSARDRTGPGHQPQHF. The CDR3 DNA reads TGCAGTGCTAGAGATAGGACAGGGCCCGGTCATCAGCCCCAGCATTTT.